The clone carrying this T cell receptor beta chain was picked up a small number of times. The antigen is not known. The entry originates in a study of vaccination effects on CD4 cells after COVID-19. Study-wide findings and caveats: By a late point after vaccination, infection- and vaccine-induced clones had shrunk markedly through clonal contraction. The study got few convalescent patients and did not collect any early post-infection timepoints.

Repertoires were generated with immunoSEQ multiplex PCR, while TCRdb's copy carries only in-frame clones and drops some. The repertoire holds roughly 45,000 clones, around 81% seen once, with about a tenth in the top ten. Ahead of sequencing, the ViraFEST assay grew antigen-specific CD4+ T cells using viral peptide pools. Cultured cells yielded isolated CD4+ T cells after around 10 days. Vaccinees lacked prior SARS-CoV-2 infection and tested negative for nucleocapsid antibodies. Every well got over 1.5 million PBMC, which were grown with 8.5 to 10 IU/ml IL-2 and about 9.5 ug/ml peptides. The TCR originated in a human donor who received a COVID-19 vaccine. The material was CD4+ T cells from PBMCs cultured with SARS-CoV-2 spike peptides, obtained before COVID-19 vaccination.

CDR3 sequence (DNA): TGTGCCAGCAGCTTCCGGGACGCAAGTTCTGGTGAGCAGTTCTTC. It specifies CASSFRDASSGEQFF. J is TRBJ2-1 and V is TRBV7-2, with D perhaps TRBD1 or TRBD2 (5 bases each). V was pared by 3 bases and J by 9 bases, with 18 bases between. Germline V gene lookup returns CDR1 SGHTA and CDR2 FQGNSA. The CDR3 sequence is 15 residues long.